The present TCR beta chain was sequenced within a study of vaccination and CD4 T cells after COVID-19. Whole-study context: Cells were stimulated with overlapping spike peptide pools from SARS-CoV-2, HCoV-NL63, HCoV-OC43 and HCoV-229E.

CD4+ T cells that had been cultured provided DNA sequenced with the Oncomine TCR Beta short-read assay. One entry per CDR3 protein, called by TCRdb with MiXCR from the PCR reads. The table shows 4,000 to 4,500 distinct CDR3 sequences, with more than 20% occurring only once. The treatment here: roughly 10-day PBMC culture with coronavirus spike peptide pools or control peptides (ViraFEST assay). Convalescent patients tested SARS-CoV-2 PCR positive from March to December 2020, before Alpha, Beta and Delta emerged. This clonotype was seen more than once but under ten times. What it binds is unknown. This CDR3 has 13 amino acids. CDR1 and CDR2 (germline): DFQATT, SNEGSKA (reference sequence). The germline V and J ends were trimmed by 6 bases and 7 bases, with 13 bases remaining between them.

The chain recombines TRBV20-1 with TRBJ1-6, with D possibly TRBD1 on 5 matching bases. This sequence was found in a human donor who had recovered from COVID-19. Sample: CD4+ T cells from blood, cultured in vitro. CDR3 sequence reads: CSAMGLRNSPLHF. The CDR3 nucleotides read TGCAGTGCCATGGGACTCAGGAATTCACCCCTCCACTTT.